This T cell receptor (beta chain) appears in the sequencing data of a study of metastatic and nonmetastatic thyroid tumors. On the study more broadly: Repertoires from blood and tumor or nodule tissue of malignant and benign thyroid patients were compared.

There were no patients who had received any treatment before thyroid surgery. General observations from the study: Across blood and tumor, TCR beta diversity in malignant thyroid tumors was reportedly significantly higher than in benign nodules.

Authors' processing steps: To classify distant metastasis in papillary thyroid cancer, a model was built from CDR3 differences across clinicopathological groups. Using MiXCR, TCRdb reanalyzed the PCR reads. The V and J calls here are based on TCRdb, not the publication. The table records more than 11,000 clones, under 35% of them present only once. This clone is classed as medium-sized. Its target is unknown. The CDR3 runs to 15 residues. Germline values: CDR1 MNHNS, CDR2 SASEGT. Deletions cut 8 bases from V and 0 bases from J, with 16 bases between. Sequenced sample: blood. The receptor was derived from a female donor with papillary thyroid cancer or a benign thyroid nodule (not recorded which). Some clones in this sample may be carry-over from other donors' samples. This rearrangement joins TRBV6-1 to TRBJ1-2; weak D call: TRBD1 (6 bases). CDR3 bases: TGTGCCAGCGTTGAAGACAGGACAGCTAACTATGGCTACACCTTC. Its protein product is CASVEDRTANYGYTF.